This is a list of T cell receptor beta chains from one sample in a study of cytomegalovirus exposure and HLA in healthy donors. Profiling relied on immunoSEQ multiplex PCR, and the TCRdb table lists in-frame clones only, not all of them. The sample records 190,000 or so clones, roughly 87% being singletons. The source material was PBMCs. Receptors were obtained from a man aged 45-65 years in good health and CMV-seronegative. CDR3s include the opening cysteine and the closing phenylalanine or tryptophan. A D gene is named only where the DNA matches it firmly. The listing skips clone size in some rows; elsewhere it reads once, few, many or a size class.

clone size	V gene	D gene	J gene	CDR3 protein	CDR3 DNA
.	TRBV5-1	TRBD1	TRBJ2-5	CASSFQDRGEETQYF	TGCGCCAGCAGCTTTCAGGACAGGGGTGAAGAGACCCAGTACTTC
.	TRBV4-2	TRBD1	TRBJ2-5	CASSQRAGGRETQYF	TGTGCCAGCAGCCAACGGGCAGGGGGCAGGGAGACCCAGTACTTC
.	TRBV19	.	TRBJ2-7	CASSIALGVGREQYF	TGTGCCAGTAGTATAGCCTTAGGGGTCGGCAGGGAGCAGTACTTC
once	TRBV27	TRBD1	TRBJ1-3	CASRRDSLSGNTIYF	TGTGCCAGCAGACGGGACAGCCTCTCTGGAAACACCATATATTTT
.	TRBV7-2	.	TRBJ2-7	CASSLVRMDSYEQYF	TGTGCCAGCAGCTTAGTCCGGATGGACAGCTACGAGCAGTACTTC
.	TRBV28	TRBD2	TRBJ2-1	CASSLRVTLAGYNEQFF	TGTGCCAGCAGTCTACGGGTCACACTAGCGGGATACAATGAGCAGTTCTTC
.	TRBV18	.	TRBJ2-2	CASSPPQTGELFF	TGTGCCAGCTCACCACCCCAAACCGGGGAGCTGTTTTTT
.	TRBV10-3	.	TRBJ1-1	CAISESAGRGNTEAFF	TGTGCCATCAGTGAGTCTGCAGGGCGGGGAAACACTGAAGCTTTCTTT
.	TRBV5-1	.	TRBJ2-2	CASNQGGNTGELFF	TGCGCCAGCAACCAGGGGGGGAACACCGGGGAGCTGTTTTTT
.	TRBV5-1	.	TRBJ2-5	CASSSVDRIGETQYF	TGCGCCAGCAGCTCGGTTGACAGGATCGGAGAGACCCAGTACTTC
.	TRBV18	TRBD1	TRBJ1-3	CASSLDRGLGNTIYF	TGTGCCAGCTCACTGGACAGGGGGCTTGGAAACACCATATATTTT
.	TRBV6-5	TRBD1	TRBJ1-5	CASSRQGAGNQPQHF	TGTGCCAGCAGTCGACAGGGTGCGGGCAATCAGCCCCAGCATTTT
.	TRBV4-3	.	TRBJ2-1	CASSQDKFENNRQFF	TGCGCCAGCAGCCAAGATAAATTCGAAAATAATAGGCAGTTCTTC
.	TRBV5-5	TRBD2	TRBJ2-7	CASSLWGGIAGGSYEQYF	TGTGCCAGCAGCTTGTGGGGGGGAATAGCGGGAGGTTCCTACGAGCAGTACTTC
.	TRBV5-1	TRBD2	TRBJ2-5	CASSDWTSGGVETQYF	TGCGCCAGCAGCGACTGGACTAGCGGGGGGGTGGAGACCCAGTACTTC
.	TRBV11-3	TRBD2	TRBJ2-1	CASSLESGAYNEQFF	TGTGCCAGCAGCTTAGAAAGCGGGGCCTACAATGAGCAGTTCTTC
.	TRBV28	TRBD1	TRBJ1-4	CASRGTTGGTEKLFF	TGTGCCAGCAGAGGAACGACAGGGGGGACTGAAAAACTGTTTTTT
.	TRBV29-1	.	TRBJ2-7	CSVEQINSYEQYF	TGCAGCGTTGAGCAGATCAACTCCTACGAGCAGTACTTC
.	TRBV9	TRBD2	TRBJ2-1	CASSPDGRGVNEQFF	TGTGCCAGCAGCCCGGACGGGCGGGGGGTAAATGAGCAGTTCTTC
few	TRBV7-2	TRBD2	TRBJ2-5	CASSSPGLASETQYF	TGTGCCAGCAGCTCGCCGGGACTAGCTTCGGAGACCCAGTACTTC
.	TRBV7-6	TRBD1	TRBJ1-2	CASSAQGTGGYGGYTF	TGTGCCAGCAGCGCACAGGGGACAGGGGGTTATGGAGGCTACACCTTC
.	TRBV18	.	TRBJ1-5	CASSPPGPNQPQHF	TGTGCCAGCTCACCGCCGGGTCCCAATCAGCCCCAGCATTTT